This T cell receptor (beta chain) stems from a study of control samples from healthy donors and cancer patients. This CDR3 has 12 residues. In germline, CDR1 is SGHVS, CDR2 FQNEAQ. V was pared by 5 bases and J by 6 bases, with 4 bases of the junction left unmatched. The data were produced by immunoSEQ multiplex PCR, yet TCRdb's version contains in-frame clones alone and is incomplete. The sample lists fewer than 20,000 clones; around 87% were seen once. This rearrangement joins TRBV7-8 to TRBJ2-7, with 7 bases matching TRBD1. Sequenced material: PBMCs. The origin of this receptor is a woman in her seventies with colorectal cancer. CDR3 residues: CASSRTGREQYF. CDR3 sequence (DNA): TGTGCCAGCAGCCGGACAGGTCGCGAGCAGTACTTC.